Listed below are T cell receptor beta chains from one sample, sequenced in a study of cytomegalovirus exposure and HLA in healthy donors. Here immunoSEQ multiplex PCR was the method, and the copy in TCRdb shows in-frame clones only, minus some. The repertoire has approximately 87,000 clones, 80% to 85% of them found once; the top ten carry under 5.5%. The sequencing sample was made of PBMCs. The receptors stem from a woman between 65 and 79 years old in good health and CMV-seropositive. Both conserved end residues are part of each CDR3. Fields, in order: J gene, D gene, V gene, clone size, CDR3 protein, CDR3 DNA. A D gene is named only where the DNA matches it firmly. Expanded clones are given a class, and other clones once, few, many or no size at all.

J: TRBJ2-1; D: TRBD2; V: TRBV11-2; size: -; CDR3: CASSPRGGDYNEQFF; DNA: TGTGCCAGCAGCCCCCGGGGGGGCGACTACAATGAGCAGTTCTTC
J: TRBJ1-1; D: TRBD1; V: TRBV7-2; size: -; CDR3: CASSPRQGPAAEAFF; DNA: TGTGCCAGCAGCCCGCGACAGGGGCCGGCCGCTGAAGCTTTCTTT
J: TRBJ1-1; D: TRBD1; V: TRBV7-3; size: -; CDR3: CASSFDRGTEAFF; DNA: TGTGCCAGCAGCTTTGACAGGGGCACTGAAGCTTTCTTT
J: TRBJ2-1; D: TRBD2; V: TRBV19; size: -; CDR3: CASSITSGSSYNEQFF; DNA: TGTGCCAGTAGTATAACTAGCGGTAGCTCCTACAATGAGCAGTTCTTC
J: TRBJ2-7; D: TRBD2; V: TRBV9; size: -; CDR3: CASSVDLAGGRSEQYF; DNA: TGTGCCAGCAGCGTAGACCTAGCGGGAGGGCGCTCCGAGCAGTACTTC
J: TRBJ1-1; D: -; V: TRBV30; size: -; CDR3: CACTGNTEAFF; DNA: TGTGCCTGCACAGGGAACACTGAAGCTTTCTTT
J: TRBJ2-1; D: -; V: TRBV7-6; size: -; CDR3: CASSSRVGATYNEQFF; DNA: TGTGCCAGCAGCTCCCGCGTAGGGGCCACATACAATGAGCAGTTCTTC
J: TRBJ2-1; D: -; V: TRBV7-9; size: -; CDR3: CASIEGVQPYNEQFF; DNA: TGTGCCAGCATTGAAGGGGTCCAGCCCTACAATGAGCAGTTCTTC
J: TRBJ2-1; D: TRBD2; V: TRBV30; size: once; CDR3: CAWRLPFGLAGVNEQFF; DNA: TGTGCCTGGAGACTCCCCTTCGGGCTAGCGGGAGTGAATGAGCAGTTCTTC
J: TRBJ2-3; D: -; V: TRBV4-1; size: -; CDR3: CASSLGPRDTQYF; DNA: TGCGCCAGCAGCCTGGGGCCCCGCGATACGCAGTATTTT
J: TRBJ2-1; D: TRBD2; V: TRBV28; size: few; CDR3: CASRKTSGSWYNEQFF; DNA: TGTGCCAGCAGAAAAACTAGCGGGAGTTGGTACAATGAGCAGTTCTTC
J: TRBJ2-3; D: -; V: TRBV14; size: -; CDR3: CASSLKDRPTCSMDTQYF; DNA: TGTGCCAGCAGCCTCAAAGACAGGCCCACATGCAGCATGGATACGCAGTATTTT
J: TRBJ2-1; D: TRBD2; V: TRBV7-3; size: -; CDR3: CASSFTSGSGNEQFF; DNA: TGTGCCAGCAGCTTTACTAGCGGGAGTGGTAATGAGCAGTTCTTC
J: TRBJ1-1; D: -; V: TRBV18; size: -; CDR3: CASSPKDSLNTEAFF; DNA: TGTGCCAGCTCACCTAAAGACAGTTTGAACACTGAAGCTTTCTTT